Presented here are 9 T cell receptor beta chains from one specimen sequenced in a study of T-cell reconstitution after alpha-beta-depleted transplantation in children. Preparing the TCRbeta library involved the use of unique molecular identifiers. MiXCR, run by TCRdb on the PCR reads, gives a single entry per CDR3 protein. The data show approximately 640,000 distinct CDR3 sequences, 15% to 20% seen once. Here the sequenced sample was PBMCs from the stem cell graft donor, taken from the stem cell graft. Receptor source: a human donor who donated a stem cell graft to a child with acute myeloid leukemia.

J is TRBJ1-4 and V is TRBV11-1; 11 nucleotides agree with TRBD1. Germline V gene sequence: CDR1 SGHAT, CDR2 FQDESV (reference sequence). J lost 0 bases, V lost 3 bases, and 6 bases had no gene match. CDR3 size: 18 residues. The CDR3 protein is CASSFGDRGSATNEKLFF. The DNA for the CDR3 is TGTGCCAGCAGCTTTGGGGACAGGGGGTCCGCAACTAATGAAAAACTGTTTTTT.

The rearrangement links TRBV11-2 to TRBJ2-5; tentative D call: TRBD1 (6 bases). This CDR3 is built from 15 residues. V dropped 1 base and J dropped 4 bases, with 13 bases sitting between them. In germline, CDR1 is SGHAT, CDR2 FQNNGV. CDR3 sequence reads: CASSLVIAGAETQYF. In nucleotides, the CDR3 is TGTGCCAGCAGCTTAGTGATTGCAGGGGCAGAGACCCAGTACTTC.

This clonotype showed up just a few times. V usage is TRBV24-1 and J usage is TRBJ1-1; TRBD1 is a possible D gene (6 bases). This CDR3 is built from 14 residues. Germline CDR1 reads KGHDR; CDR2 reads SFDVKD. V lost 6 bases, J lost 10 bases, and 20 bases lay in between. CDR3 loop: CATSNRDYPQGAFF. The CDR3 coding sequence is TGTGCCACCAGTAACAGGGACTATCCCCAGGGAGCTTTCTTT.

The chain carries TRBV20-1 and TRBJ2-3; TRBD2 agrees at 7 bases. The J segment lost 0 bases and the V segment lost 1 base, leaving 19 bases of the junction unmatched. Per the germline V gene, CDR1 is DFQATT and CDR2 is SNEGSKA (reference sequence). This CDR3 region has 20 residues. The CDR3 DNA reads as TGCAGTGCTAGAGTCAGCGGGACCCCTGATACCTTCTTTAGCACAGATACGCAGTATTTT. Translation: CSARVSGTPDTFFSTDTQYF.

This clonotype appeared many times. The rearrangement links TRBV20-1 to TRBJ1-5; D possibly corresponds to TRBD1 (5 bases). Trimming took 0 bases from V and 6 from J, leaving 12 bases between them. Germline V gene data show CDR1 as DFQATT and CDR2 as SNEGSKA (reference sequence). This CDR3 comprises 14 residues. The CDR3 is CSARDGGGIQPQHF. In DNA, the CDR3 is TGCAGTGCTAGAGATGGGGGGGGAATTCAGCCCCAGCATTTT.

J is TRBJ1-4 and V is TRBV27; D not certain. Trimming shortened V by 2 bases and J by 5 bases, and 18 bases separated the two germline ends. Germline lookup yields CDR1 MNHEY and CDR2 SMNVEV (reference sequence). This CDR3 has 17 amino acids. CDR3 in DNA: TGTGCCAGCAGTTTAGTTGGGCGGCCTAGACTCAATGAAAAACTGTTTTTT. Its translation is CASSLVGRPRLNEKLFF.

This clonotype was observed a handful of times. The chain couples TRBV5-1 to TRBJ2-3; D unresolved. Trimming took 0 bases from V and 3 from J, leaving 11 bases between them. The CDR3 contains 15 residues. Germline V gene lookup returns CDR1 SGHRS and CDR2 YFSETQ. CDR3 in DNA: TGCGCCAGCAGCTTGGGACTGATGGAAACAGATACGCAGTATTTT. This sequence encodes CASSLGLMETDTQYF.

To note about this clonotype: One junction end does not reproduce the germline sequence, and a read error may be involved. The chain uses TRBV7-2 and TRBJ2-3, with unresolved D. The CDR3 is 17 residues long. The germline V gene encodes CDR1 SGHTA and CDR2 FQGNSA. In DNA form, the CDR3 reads TGTGCCAGCAGCCAAGTAGGCCTAGGGCTAAGCACATATACGCAGTATTTT. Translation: CASSQVGLGLSTYTQYF.

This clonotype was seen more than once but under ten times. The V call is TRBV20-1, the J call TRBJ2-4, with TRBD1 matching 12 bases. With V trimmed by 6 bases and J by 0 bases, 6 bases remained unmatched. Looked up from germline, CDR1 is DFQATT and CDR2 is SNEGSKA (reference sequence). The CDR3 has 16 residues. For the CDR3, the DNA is TGCAGTGCCCCGGGACAGGGGGCAGTAGCCAAAAACATTCAGTACTTC. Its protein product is CSAPGQGAVAKNIQYF.